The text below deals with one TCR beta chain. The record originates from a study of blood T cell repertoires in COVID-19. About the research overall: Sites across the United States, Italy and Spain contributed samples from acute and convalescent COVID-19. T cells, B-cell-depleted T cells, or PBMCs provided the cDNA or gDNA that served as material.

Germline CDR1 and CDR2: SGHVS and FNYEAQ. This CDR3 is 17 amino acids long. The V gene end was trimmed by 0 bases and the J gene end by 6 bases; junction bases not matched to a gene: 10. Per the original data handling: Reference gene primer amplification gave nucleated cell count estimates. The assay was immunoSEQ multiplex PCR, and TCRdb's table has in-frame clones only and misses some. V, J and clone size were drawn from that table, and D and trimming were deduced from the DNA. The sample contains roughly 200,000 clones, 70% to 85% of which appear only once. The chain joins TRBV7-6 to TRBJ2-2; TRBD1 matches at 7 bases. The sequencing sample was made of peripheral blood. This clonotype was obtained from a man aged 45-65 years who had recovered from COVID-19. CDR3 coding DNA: TGTGCCAGCAGCTTAGCCAAGACAGGGTTTTGGTCCGGGGAGCTGTTTTTT. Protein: CASSLAKTGFWSGELFF.